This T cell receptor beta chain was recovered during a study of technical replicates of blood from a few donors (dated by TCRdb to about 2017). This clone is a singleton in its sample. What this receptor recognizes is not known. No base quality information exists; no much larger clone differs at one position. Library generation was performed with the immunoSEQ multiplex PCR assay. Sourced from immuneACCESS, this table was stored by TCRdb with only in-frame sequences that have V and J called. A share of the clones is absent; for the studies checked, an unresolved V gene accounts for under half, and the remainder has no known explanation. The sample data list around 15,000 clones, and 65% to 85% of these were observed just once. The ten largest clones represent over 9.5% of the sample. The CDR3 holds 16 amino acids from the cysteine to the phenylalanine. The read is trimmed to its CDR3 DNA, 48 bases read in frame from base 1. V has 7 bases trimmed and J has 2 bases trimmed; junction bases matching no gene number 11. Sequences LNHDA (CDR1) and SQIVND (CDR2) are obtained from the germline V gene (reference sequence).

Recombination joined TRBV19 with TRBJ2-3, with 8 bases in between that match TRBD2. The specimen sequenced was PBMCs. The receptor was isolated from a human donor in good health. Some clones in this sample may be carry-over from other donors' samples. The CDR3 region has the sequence CASTVGLARNTDTQYF. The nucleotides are TGTGCCAGTACCGTAGGACTAGCCAGAAACACAGATACGCAGTATTTT.